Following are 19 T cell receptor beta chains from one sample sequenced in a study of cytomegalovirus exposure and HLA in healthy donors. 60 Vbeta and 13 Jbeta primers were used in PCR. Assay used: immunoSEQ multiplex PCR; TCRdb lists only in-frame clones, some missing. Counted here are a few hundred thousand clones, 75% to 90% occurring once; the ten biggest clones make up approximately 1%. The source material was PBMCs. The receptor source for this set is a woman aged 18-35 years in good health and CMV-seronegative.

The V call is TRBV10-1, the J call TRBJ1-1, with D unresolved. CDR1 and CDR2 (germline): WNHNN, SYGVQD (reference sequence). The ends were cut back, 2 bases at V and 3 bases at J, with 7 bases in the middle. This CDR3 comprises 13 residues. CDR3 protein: CASSEGLDTEAFF. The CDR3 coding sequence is TGCGCCAGCAGTGAGGGGCTCGACACTGAAGCTTTCTTT.

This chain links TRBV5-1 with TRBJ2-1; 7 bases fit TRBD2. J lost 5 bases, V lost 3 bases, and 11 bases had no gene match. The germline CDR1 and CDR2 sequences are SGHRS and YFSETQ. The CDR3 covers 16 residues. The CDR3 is CASSYRLAVRDNEQFF. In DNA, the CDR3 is TGCGCCAGCAGCTATCGACTAGCCGTTCGGGACAATGAGCAGTTCTTC.

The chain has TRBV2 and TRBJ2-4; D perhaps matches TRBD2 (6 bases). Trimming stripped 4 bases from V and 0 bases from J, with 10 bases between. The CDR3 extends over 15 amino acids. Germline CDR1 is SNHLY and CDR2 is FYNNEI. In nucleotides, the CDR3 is TGTGCCAGCAGTGTTGCGGGAATAGCCAAAAACATTCAGTACTTC. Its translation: CASSVAGIAKNIQYF.

Written as DNA, the CDR3 is TGTGCCTGGAAAGAGGTAGGGGTCTCTGGGGCCAACGTCCTGACTTTC. The encoded protein is CAWKEVGVSGANVLTF. The gene calls are TRBV30 and TRBJ2-6; D may be TRBD1 (5 bases). Germline V gene data show CDR1 as GTSNPN and CDR2 as SVGIG (reference sequence). Trimming took off 4 bases at V and 0 bases at J, with 13 bases between the two ends. The CDR3 totals 16 residues.

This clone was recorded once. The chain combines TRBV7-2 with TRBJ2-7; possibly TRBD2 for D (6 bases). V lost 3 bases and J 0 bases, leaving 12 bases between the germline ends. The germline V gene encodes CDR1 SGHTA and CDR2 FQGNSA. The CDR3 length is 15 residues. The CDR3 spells CASSFLDYFSYEQYF. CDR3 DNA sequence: TGTGCCAGCAGCTTTCTGGACTACTTCTCCTACGAGCAGTACTTC.

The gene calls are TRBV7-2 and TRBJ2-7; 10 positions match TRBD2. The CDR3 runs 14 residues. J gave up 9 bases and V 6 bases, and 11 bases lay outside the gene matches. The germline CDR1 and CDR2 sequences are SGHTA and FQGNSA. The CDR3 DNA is TGTGCCAGCAGGGCTAGCGGGAGCGGATTGGGGCAGTACTTC. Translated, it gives CASRASGSGLGQYF.

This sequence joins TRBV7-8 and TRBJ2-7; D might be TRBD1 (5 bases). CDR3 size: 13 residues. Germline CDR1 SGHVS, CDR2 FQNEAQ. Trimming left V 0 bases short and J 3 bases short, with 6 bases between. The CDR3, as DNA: TGTGCCAGCAGCTTAGCTCAGGGCTACGAGCAGTACTTC. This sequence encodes CASSLAQGYEQYF.

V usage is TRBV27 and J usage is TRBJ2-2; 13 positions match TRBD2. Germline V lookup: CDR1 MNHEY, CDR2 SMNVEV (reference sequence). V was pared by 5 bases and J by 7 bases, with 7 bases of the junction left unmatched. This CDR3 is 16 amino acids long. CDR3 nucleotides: TGTGCCAGCAGTCAAGTTGGGACTAGCGGGAACGGGGAGCTGTTTTTT. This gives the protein CASSQVGTSGNGELFF.

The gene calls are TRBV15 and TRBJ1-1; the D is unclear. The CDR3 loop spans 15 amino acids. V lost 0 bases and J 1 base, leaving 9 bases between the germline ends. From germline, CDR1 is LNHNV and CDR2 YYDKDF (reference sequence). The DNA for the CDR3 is TGTGCCACCAGCAGAGATAGGGAGGGGAACACTGAAGCTTTCTTT. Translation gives CATSRDREGNTEAFF.

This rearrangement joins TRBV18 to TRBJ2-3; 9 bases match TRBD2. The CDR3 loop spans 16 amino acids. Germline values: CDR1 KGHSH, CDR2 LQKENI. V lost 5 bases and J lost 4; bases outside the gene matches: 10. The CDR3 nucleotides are TGTGCCAGCTCAGTCCTGGGACTAGCTAGCTCAGATACGCAGTATTTT. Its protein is CASSVLGLASSDTQYF.

The CDR3 loop reads CASSSQYKTTPNYGYTF. Here the CDR3 DNA reads TGTGCCAGCAGCTCTCAGTACAAGACAACTCCTAACTATGGCTACACCTTC. V is TRBV7-9 and J is TRBJ1-2; no reliable D call. This CDR3 region has 17 residues. V was clipped by 4 bases and J by 0 bases, with 18 bases between them. From germline, CDR1 is SEHNR and CDR2 FQNEAQ (reference sequence).

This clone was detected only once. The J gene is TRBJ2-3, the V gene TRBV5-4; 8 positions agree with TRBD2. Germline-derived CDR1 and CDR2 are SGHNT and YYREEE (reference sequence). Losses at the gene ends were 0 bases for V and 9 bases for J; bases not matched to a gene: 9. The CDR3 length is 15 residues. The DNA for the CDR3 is TGTGCCAGCAGCTTGGCCTTCCGGGAGGGGGAGACGCAGTATTTT. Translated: CASSLAFREGETQYF.

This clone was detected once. CDR3 loop: CSGGTSGGYDTQYF. CDR3 nucleotide sequence: TGCAGCGGTGGGACTAGCGGGGGGTACGATACGCAGTATTTT. The chain combines TRBV29-1 with TRBJ2-3; 15 bases fit TRBD2. J gave up 6 bases and V 7 bases, and 5 bases lay outside the gene matches. This CDR3 has 14 residues. Germline V lookup: CDR1 SQVTM, CDR2 ANQGSEA.

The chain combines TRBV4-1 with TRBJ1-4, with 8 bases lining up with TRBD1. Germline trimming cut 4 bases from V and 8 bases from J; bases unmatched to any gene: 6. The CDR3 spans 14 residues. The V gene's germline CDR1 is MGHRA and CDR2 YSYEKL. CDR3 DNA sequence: TGCGCCAGCAGCCCCGCAGGGGGCAGGGAAAAACTGTTTTTT. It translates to CASSPAGGREKLFF.

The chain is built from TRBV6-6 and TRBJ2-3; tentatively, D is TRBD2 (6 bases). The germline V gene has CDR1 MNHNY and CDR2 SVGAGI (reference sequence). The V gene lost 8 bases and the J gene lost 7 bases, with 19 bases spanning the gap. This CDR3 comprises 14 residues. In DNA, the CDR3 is TGTGCCAGCGTAGCAACGGGAGTTTCCTATACGCAGTATTTT. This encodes CASVATGVSYTQYF.

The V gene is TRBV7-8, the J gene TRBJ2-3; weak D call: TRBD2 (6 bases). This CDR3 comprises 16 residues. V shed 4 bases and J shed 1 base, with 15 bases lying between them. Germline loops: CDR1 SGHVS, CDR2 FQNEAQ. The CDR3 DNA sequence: TGTGCCAGCAGCTCAACGGCGGGAAAGCGCACAGATACGCAGTATTTT. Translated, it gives CASSSTAGKRTDTQYF.

CDR3 sequence reads: CASSLAGLSGNTIYF. CDR3 nucleotides: TGTGCCAGCAGCTTAGCGGGGCTCTCTGGAAACACCATATATTTT. This chain connects TRBV7-8 to TRBJ1-3; TRBD1 is a possible D gene (5 bases). Deletions cut 0 bases from V and 0 bases from J, with 6 bases between. This CDR3 is 15 amino acids long. CDR1 and CDR2 from the germline V gene are SGHVS and FQNEAQ. Complete variable domain (other parts from reference TRBV7-8 and TRBJ1-3): GAGVSQSPRYKVAKRGQDVALRCDPISGHVSLFWYQQALGQGPEFLTYFQNEAQLDKSGLPSDRFFAERPEGSVSTLKIQRTQQEDSAVYLCASSLAGLSGNTIYFGEGSWLTVV.

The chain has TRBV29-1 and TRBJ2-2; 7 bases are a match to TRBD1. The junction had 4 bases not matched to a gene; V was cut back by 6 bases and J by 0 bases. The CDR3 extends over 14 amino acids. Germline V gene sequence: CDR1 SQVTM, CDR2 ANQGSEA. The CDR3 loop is CSVQTGANTGELFF. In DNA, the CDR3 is TGCAGCGTACAAACAGGGGCGAACACCGGGGAGCTGTTTTTT.

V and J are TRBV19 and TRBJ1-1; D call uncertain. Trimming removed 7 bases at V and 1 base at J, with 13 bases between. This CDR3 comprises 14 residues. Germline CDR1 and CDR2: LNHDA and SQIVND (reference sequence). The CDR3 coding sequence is TGTGCCAGTAAAGAAACTAGGCAGAACACTGAAGCTTTCTTT. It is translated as CASKETRQNTEAFF. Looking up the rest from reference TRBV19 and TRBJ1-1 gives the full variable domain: DGGITQSPKYLFRKEGQNVTLSCEQNLNHDAMYWYRQDPGQGLRLIYYSQIVNDFQKGDIAEGYSVSREKKESFPLTVTSAQKNPTAFYLCASKETRQNTEAFFGQGTRLTVV.